This T cell receptor beta chain was captured in a study of blood T cell repertoires in COVID-19. Study details: Material from acute and convalescent COVID-19 was sourced from the United States, Italy and Spain. Sample material is recorded as cDNA or gDNA derived from T cells, B-cell-depleted T cells, or PBMCs.

CDR3 size: 12 residues. Germline V gene lookup returns CDR1 MNHEY and CDR2 SMNVEV (reference sequence). The V end was cut by 4 bases, the J end by 7 bases, with 5 bases between. Per the original methods: Reference gene primer amplification gave estimated nucleated cell counts. Using immunoSEQ multiplex PCR, the repertoire was profiled, and TCRdb retains in-frame clones only, with some absent. That table supplies the V and J calls and clone size; D and trimming were determined from the DNA. The sample consists of 80,000 to 95,000 clones, 75% to 90% of them appearing once. The origin of this receptor is a woman between 50 and 59 years old with active or convalescent COVID-19. V is TRBV27 and J is TRBJ1-6; D gene uncertain. Sample: peripheral blood. The CDR3 here is CASSSQNSPLHF. In DNA, the CDR3 is TGTGCCAGCAGTTCGCAGAATTCACCCCTCCACTTT.